One sample yielded the 17 T cell receptor beta chains listed below, sequenced in a study of T cell clonality in common variable immunodeficiency. Repertoires were generated with immunoSEQ multiplex PCR, while TCRdb's copy carries only in-frame clones and drops some. The sample is made up of fewer than 60,000 clones, none counted only once. The sequenced sample consisted of peripheral blood mononuclear cells. The receptors derive from a person aged 18-70 years in good health.

This clone was recorded many times. The DNA ends 3 residues before the CDR3 does, and the rest of the CDR3 is filled in from the germline J gene. The chain recombines TRBV5-1 with TRBJ2-1; 8 nucleotides agree with TRBD2. V lost 0 bases and J lost 5; bases outside the gene matches: 7. CDR3 length: 16 amino acids. From germline, CDR1 is SGHRS and CDR2 YFSETQ. This chain's CDR3 is CASSLGPSGGDNEQFF. The CDR3 bases that were read are TGCGCCAGCAGCTTGGGTCCGAGCGGGGGTGACAATGAG.

Comment on this clone: The read ends 3 residues before the CDR3 terminus; that terminus is restored from the germline J gene. The chain is built from TRBV5-1 and TRBJ1-2, with 10 bases matching TRBD1. Germline trimming cut 0 bases from V and 4 bases from J; bases unmatched to any gene: 12. The CDR3 contains 18 residues. Germline V gives CDR1 SGHRS, CDR2 YFSETQ. Incomplete CDR3 DNA: TGCGCCAGCAGCTTGGAGGTGACAGGGGGCTCCCGGGGCTATGGC. Its translation is CASSLEVTGGSRGYG. In full, the CDR3 reads CASSLEVTGGSRGYGYTF.

This clone was observed a handful of times. The read ends 3 residues early relative to the CDR3; the germline J gene fills the gap. The rearrangement links TRBV7-3 to TRBJ2-3, with TRBD2 matching 10 bases. The CDR3 spans 17 residues. Germline lookup yields CDR1 SGHTA and CDR2 FQGTGA. CDR3 in amino acids: CASSLRSSGGASETQYF. The DNA read from the CDR3 is TGTGCCAGCAGCTTAAGATCGAGCGGGGGGGCCTCGGAGACG.

Here the CDR3 reads CASSDRVNTEAFF. CDR3 DNA (partial): TGTGCCAGTAGTGATAGGGTGAACACTGAA. V gene TRBV19 combines with J gene TRBJ1-1; D not certain. The read stops 3 residues short of the end of the CDR3; the missing end is completed from the germline J gene. This CDR3 has 13 amino acids. Trimming cost V 5 bases and J 0 bases, with 7 bases left between them. Germline CDR1 and CDR2: LNHDA and SQIVND (reference sequence). The variable domain in full, with the rest retrieved from reference TRBV19 and TRBJ1-1, is DGGITQSPKYLFRKEGQNVTLSCEQNLNHDAMYWYRQDPGQGLRLIYYSQIVNDFQKGDIAEGYSVSREKKESFPLTVTSAQKNPTAFYLCASSDRVNTEAFFGQGTRLTVV.

This clone was counted at least ten times. The read gets to within 3 residues of the CDR3 end, and the germline J gene fills in the rest. This chain joins TRBV20-1 and TRBJ2-1; tentative D call: TRBD2 (6 bases). The CDR3 loop spans 13 amino acids. CDR1 and CDR2 from the germline V gene are DFQATT and SNEGSKA (reference sequence). The ends were cut back, 6 bases at V and 8 bases at J, with 17 bases in the middle. The covered CDR3 bases are TGCAGTGCCAGGTCACTAGCTTCTCATGAG. Translating it yields CSARSLASHE. The CDR3 reads in full as CSARSLASHEQFF.

The table lists this clone with many counts. Coverage ceases 3 residues before the CDR3 finishes, and the germline J gene fills in the end. This chain connects TRBV19 to TRBJ1-2; 10 nucleotides agree with TRBD1. This CDR3 comprises 13 residues. Per the germline V gene, CDR1 is LNHDA and CDR2 is SQIVND (reference sequence). The CDR3 here is CASSYDRGQGYTF. The CDR3 DNA, read in part, is TGTGCCAGTAGTTACGACAGGGGGCAAGGC.

The table lists this clone with many counts. The missing CDR3 end, 3 residues past where the read stops, is filled in from the germline J gene. The rearrangement uses TRBV29-1 and TRBJ2-3, with TRBD2 as a possible D gene (6 bases). The CDR3 contains 14 residues. In germline, CDR1 is SQVTM, CDR2 ANQGSEA. Trimming took off 8 bases at V and 4 bases at J, with 19 bases between the two ends. The CDR3 DNA, read in part, is TGCAGCTTCAGACTAGGGATTGAGGCAGATACG. It yields the protein CSFRLGIEADT. The CDR3 as a whole reads CSFRLGIEADTQYF.

This clone was counted many times. The read terminates 3 residues ahead of where the CDR3 ends, so the germline J gene completes it. The genes are TRBV19 and TRBJ1-1; the D is unclear. Germline-derived CDR1 and CDR2 are LNHDA and SQIVND (reference sequence). This CDR3 is built from 13 residues. The V end was cut by 3 bases, the J end by 4 bases, with 9 bases between. The CDR3 DNA, read in part, is TGTGCCAGTAGTATGCAGGCGGGCACTGAA. Residues: CASSMQAGTE. The full-length CDR3 reads as CASSMQAGTEAFF.

This clone was recorded many times. Read coverage stops 3 residues before the CDR3 terminus; the germline J gene supplies the remainder. V usage is TRBV19 and J usage is TRBJ2-3, with a tentative D call TRBD1 (5 bases). The CDR3 extends over 15 amino acids. V was pared by 4 bases and J by 3 bases, with 14 bases between. Germline V gene sequence: CDR1 LNHDA, CDR2 SQIVND (reference sequence). The CDR3 loop is CASSKGRSETDTQYF. The DNA read from the CDR3 is TGTGCCAGTAGTAAGGGGCGGTCGGAGACAGATACG.

Of note for this clone: The sequence runs out 3 residues before the end of the CDR3; the remainder is reconstructed from the germline J gene. The chain joins TRBV7-9 to TRBJ1-1, with D maybe TRBD1 (5 bases). CDR3 length: 14 amino acids. Trimming took 1 base from V and 1 from J, leaving 7 bases between them. Germline assignment: CDR1 SEHNR and CDR2 FQNEAQ (reference sequence). The CDR3 bases that were read are TGTGCCAGCAGCTTAGGGCAGGGGAACACTGAA. It codes for CASSLGQGNTE. The whole CDR3 protein reads CASSLGQGNTEAFF.

This clone was observed at least ten times. The CDR3 goes on 3 residues after the read ends, and that part is filled in from the germline J gene. The gene calls are TRBV30 and TRBJ2-2; tentatively, D is TRBD2 (5 bases). CDR3 length: 17 residues. CDR1 GTSNPN and CDR2 SVGIG come from the germline V gene (reference sequence). Between the trimmed V and J ends, which lost 0 bases and 1 base, there was a span of 15 bases. This CDR3 reads CAWSVLLRGQNTGELFF. The DNA read from the CDR3 is TGTGCCTGGAGTGTCCTCTTGCGAGGGCAGAACACCGGGGAG.

The table lists this clone with many counts. The CDR3 end falls 3 residues outside the read, so it is completed with the germline J gene. The chain is built from TRBV6-4 and TRBJ2-3; D possibly corresponds to TRBD1 (5 bases). The germline V gene has CDR1 MRHNA and CDR2 SNTAGT. The CDR3 spans 15 residues. Trimming cost V 0 bases and J 4 bases, with 11 bases left between them. Partial CDR3 DNA: TGTGCCAGCAGTGACTCCTTCCAGGGCCCAGATACG. Translating it yields CASSDSFQGPDT. The CDR3 reads in full as CASSDSFQGPDTQYF.

A few counts support this clone. This CDR3 is CASRLRGGRETQYF. Incomplete CDR3 DNA: TGCGCCAGCCGTCTACGCGGGGGCCGGGAGACG. The rearrangement uses TRBV5-1 and TRBJ2-3; a weak D match, TRBD2 (7 bases). The DNA ends 3 residues before the CDR3 does, and the rest of the CDR3 is filled in from the germline J gene. This CDR3 region has 14 residues. CDR1 and CDR2 from the germline V gene are SGHRS and YFSETQ.

Ten or more counts support this clone. The read finishes 3 residues shy of the CDR3 end, and the germline J gene is used to complete it. This chain connects TRBV2 to TRBJ2-5, with unresolved D. Trimming removed 6 bases at V and 5 bases at J, with 7 bases between. The CDR3 contains 11 residues. Germline V gene data show CDR1 as SNHLY and CDR2 as FYNNEI. The CDR3 is CASRAVETQYF. CDR3 bases read: TGTGCCAGCAGGGCGGTCGAGACC.

This clone was found many times. Read coverage stops 3 residues before the CDR3 terminus; the germline J gene supplies the remainder. The chain carries TRBV4-2 and TRBJ1-1, with 8 bases identical to TRBD1. CDR1 and CDR2 from the germline V gene are LGHNA and YNFKEQ. V was clipped by 2 bases and J by 3 bases; unmatched bases: 5. This CDR3 contains 15 residues. CDR3 bases read: TGTGCCAGCAGCCAATTACAGGGGGTCGACACTGAA. Its translation: CASSQLQGVDTE. The entire CDR3 protein reads CASSQLQGVDTEAFF.

Remarks on this clone: Read data end 3 residues before the CDR3 end; the end is taken from the germline J gene. This chain links TRBV2 with TRBJ1-2; D is ambiguous. The CDR3 covers 14 residues. Germline lookup yields CDR1 SNHLY and CDR2 FYNNEI. The sequenced part of the CDR3 DNA is TGTGCCAGCAGTGAAGCGCTTCAGGCGGGAGGC. It encodes CASSEALQAGG. The full CDR3 reads CASSEALQAGGYTF.

This clone was seen at least ten times. The read falls 3 residues short of the CDR3 end, and the missing part is taken from the germline J gene. This chain links TRBV20-1 with TRBJ2-1, with unresolved D. The V gene's germline CDR1 is DFQATT and CDR2 SNEGSKA (reference sequence). This CDR3 has 14 amino acids. V was pared by 7 bases and J by 0 bases, with 13 bases between. CDR3 protein: CSGTITSSYNEQFF. CDR3 DNA, as far as it was read: TGCAGTGGTACCATAACAAGCTCCTACAATGAG.